The rows below give T cell receptor beta chains drawn from one sample of a study of T cell changes during pregnancy in multiple sclerosis. Repertoires were generated with immunoSEQ multiplex PCR, while TCRdb's copy carries only in-frame clones and drops some. The table lists under 45,000 clones, approximately 94% of them singletons. The sample was CD4+ T cells from peripheral blood mononuclear cells, taken in the third trimester of pregnancy. These TCRs come from a female donor with multiple sclerosis, enrolled in a pregnancy study. CDR3s include the opening cysteine and the closing phenylalanine or tryptophan. D genes are given only for firm matches. Only some rows state a clone size, as once, few, many or a class for expanded clones.

v_gene	abundance	d_gene	j_gene	CDR3nt	CDR3aa
TRBV2	-	TRBD2	TRBJ2-1	TGTGCCAGCAGTAGACTAGCGGGGGGTTCCTACAATGAGCAGTTCTTC	CASSRLAGGSYNEQFF
TRBV19	-	-	TRBJ1-5	TGTGCCAGTCAGATAGCCCCACGTGGTATTAGCAATCAGCCCCAGCATTTT	CASQIAPRGISNQPQHF
TRBV7-3	-	TRBD1	TRBJ2-2	TGTGCCAGCAGCCAACAACAGGGGGCTCATGGCGGGGAGCTGTTTTTT	CASSQQQGAHGGELFF
TRBV7-6	-	TRBD1	TRBJ2-5	TGTGCCAGCAGCCTCCTACCGGGACAGGGGGGACAAGAGACCCAGTACTTC	CASSLLPGQGGQETQYF
TRBV29-1	-	-	TRBJ1-3	TGCAGCGTTGCCCCTTTTGGAAACACCATATATTTT	CSVAPFGNTIYF
TRBV27	once	TRBD2	TRBJ2-7	TGTGCCAGCACCGCCCAACTAGCGCCTTCCTACGAGCAGTACTTC	CASTAQLAPSYEQYF
TRBV28	-	-	TRBJ2-7	TGTGCCAGCAGGCCCCAACCGGGTTCCTACGAGCAGTACTTC	CASRPQPGSYEQYF
TRBV25-1	once	-	TRBJ2-1	TGTGCCAGCAGGCCCCCCACAGGGACCAATGAGCAGTTCTTC	CASRPPTGTNEQFF
TRBV2	-	TRBD2	TRBJ2-5	TGTGCCAGCAGTGCCCAGCGGCGGGAGGGGGAGACCCAGTACTTC	CASSAQRREGETQYF
TRBV11-3	once	TRBD1	TRBJ2-2	TGTGCCAGCAGCTTAGACGATTGGATTAAGGGACAGGGGAACACCGGGGAGCTGTTTTTT	CASSLDDWIKGQGNTGELFF
TRBV18	once	TRBD2	TRBJ2-2	TGTGCCAGCTCACTCACCGCGGGGGACACCGGGGAGCTGTTTTTT	CASSLTAGDTGELFF
TRBV7-3	-	-	TRBJ2-7	TGTGCCAGCAGCTTATCCCCCGGGACATTCCACGAGCAGTACTTC	CASSLSPGTFHEQYF
TRBV6-6	-	-	TRBJ1-3	TGTGCCAGCAGACAGGGTGCTGGAAACACCATATATTTT	CASRQGAGNTIYF
TRBV28	-	-	TRBJ1-1	TGTGCCAGCAGTTTAGGACTAGTTAGAGCTTTCTTT	CASSLGLVRAFF
TRBV6-5	-	TRBD1	TRBJ2-7	TGTGCCAGCAGGGGGACAGGCTCCTACGAGCAGTACTTC	CASRGTGSYEQYF
TRBV19	-	-	TRBJ1-2	TGTGCCAGTAGCCAGGGTCGCCGGGGCTACACCTTC	CASSQGRRGYTF
TRBV7-2	-	TRBD2	TRBJ2-7	TGTGCCAGCAGCTTCGCCGCAGCGGGGGGTCTCCCTATTGGTAACTTC	CASSFAAAGGLPIGNF
TRBV7-6	-	-	TRBJ1-6	TGTGCCAGCAGCCCAATTCCTCTAGGCAATTCACCCCTCCACTTT	CASSPIPLGNSPLHF
TRBV28	-	-	TRBJ1-5	TGTGCCAGCAGGCTACCACGGGGGGGCAATCAGCCCCAGCATTTT	CASRLPRGGNQPQHF
TRBV10-3	-	-	TRBJ2-1	TGTGCCATCAGTGAGGGGGCCTTTAATGAGCAGTTCTTC	CAISEGAFNEQFF
TRBV30	-	-	TRBJ1-5	TGTGCCTGGAGTGACTTGCAGGGGAGGGATCAGCCCCAGCATTTT	CAWSDLQGRDQPQHF
TRBV5-4	-	-	TRBJ1-5	TGTGCCAGCAGCTTGGGGGTTGGGGAGAATCAGCCCCAGCATTTT	CASSLGVGENQPQHF
TRBV10-2	-	TRBD2	TRBJ2-1	TGCGCCAGCAGTGAGTCCGCGGGTGGTAGCGGGAGGCCCGGTGAGCAGTTCTTC	CASSESAGGSGRPGEQFF
TRBV27	-	TRBD2	TRBJ2-3	TGTGCCAGCAGTCTCTGGACTAGCGGGAGTACAGGTGGTACGCAGTATTTT	CASSLWTSGSTGGTQYF
TRBV19	-	TRBD2	TRBJ2-1	TGTGCCAGTAGTAGACAGACTAGCGGGTACCCCTTCAATGAGCAGTTCTTC	CASSRQTSGYPFNEQFF
TRBV5-4	-	-	TRBJ2-2	TGTGCCAGCAGCTTGGCGGGTCCCGGGGAGCTGTTTTTT	CASSLAGPGELFF
TRBV5-1	-	-	TRBJ2-3	TGCGCCAGCAGCTTGGTCCCCCCCCCAGGTAGCACAGATACGCAGTATTTT	CASSLVPPPGSTDTQYF
TRBV5-1	once	-	TRBJ1-4	TGCGCCAGCAGCTTGACAGGGACTAATGAAAAACTGTTTTTT	CASSLTGTNEKLFF
TRBV4-1	-	-	TRBJ2-2	TGCGCCAGCAGCCAAGAAGGGGGTAGGGGCGGGGAGCTGTTTTTT	CASSQEGGRGGELFF
TRBV18	-	TRBD2	TRBJ2-1	TGTGCCAGCTCACCCCCTCCTAGCGGGAGCCCCTCGAGTGAGCAGTTCTTC	CASSPPPSGSPSSEQFF
TRBV5-5	-	-	TRBJ2-3	TGTGCCAGCAGCTTGGAGGGGACAGATACGCAGTATTTT	CASSLEGTDTQYF
TRBV5-1	once	TRBD2	TRBJ2-3	TGCGCCAGCAGCCACCGCGGGTCAGCGGGGAGTAGCACAGATACGCAGTATTTT	CASSHRGSAGSSTDTQYF
TRBV6-5	-	TRBD1	TRBJ2-7	TGTGCCAGCAGTTGGGACAGGGCCTACGAGCAGTACTTC	CASSWDRAYEQYF
TRBV19	-	-	TRBJ2-5	TGTGCCAGTAATCAGGGTAGGCAAGAGACCCAGTACTTC	CASNQGRQETQYF
TRBV5-1	-	-	TRBJ1-2	TGCGCCAGCAGCCCCGGACACGGAAGTTACTATGGCTACACCTTC	CASSPGHGSYYGYTF
TRBV6-1	-	-	TRBJ2-4	TGTGCCAGTCATGACAGAGCCAAAAACATTCAGTACTTC	CASHDRAKNIQYF
TRBV28	-	TRBD2	TRBJ2-2	TGTGCCAGCAGTCGTAGCGGGAGGGCTAACGGGGAGCTGTTTTTT	CASSRSGRANGELFF
TRBV5-1	-	TRBD1	TRBJ1-5	TGCGCCAGCAGCCCTACAGGGGGCGATCAGCCCCAGCATTTT	CASSPTGGDQPQHF
TRBV5-1	medium-sized	TRBD1	TRBJ1-1	TGCGCCAGCAGCTTGTGGACAGGGGACACTGAAGCTTTCTTT	CASSLWTGDTEAFF
TRBV28	-	TRBD1	TRBJ1-5	TGTGCCAGCAGTTTACCGCGACAGGGGGCCGGTCAGCCCCAGCATTTT	CASSLPRQGAGQPQHF
TRBV28	-	TRBD1	TRBJ1-3	TGTGCCAGTACAGGGGAAGGCTCTGGAAACACCATATATTTT	CASTGEGSGNTIYF